Detailed here is one T cell receptor (beta chain). The source of the sample is a study of blood T cell repertoires in COVID-19. Background on the study: Material from acute and convalescent COVID-19 was sourced from the United States, Italy and Spain. PBMCs, B-cell-depleted T cells, or T cells were the source of the cDNA or gDNA that made up the material.

V lost 3 bases, J lost 12 bases, and 20 bases lay in between. This CDR3 comprises 14 residues. Germline CDR1 is SGHDN and CDR2 is FVKESK. Original processing methods: Researchers report that nucleated cell counts were estimated from reference gene primer amplification. Sequencing used immunoSEQ multiplex PCR; TCRdb keeps in-frame clones, though not all of them. From that table come the V and J calls and clone size; the DNA was used to work out D and trimming. The sample holds some 290,000 clones, 86% seen once. The sample comprised peripheral blood. This clonotype was sampled from a woman in her twenties or thirties with COVID-19, enrolled during active disease. The chain combines TRBV14 with TRBJ1-1; the D gene is possibly TRBD1 (6 bases). In DNA, the CDR3 is TGTGCCAGCAGCCAGGCCCGGGGGGGGCGAGGAACTTTCTTT. Its protein is CASSQARGGRGTFF.